Listed below are T cell receptor beta chains from one sample, sequenced in a study of blood T cells in healthy people across ages. TCRdb re-called the 5' RACE reads with MiXCR, one entry per CDR3 protein. The table lists 1,100,000 or so distinct CDR3 sequences, over 35% of them singletons, with 18% in the top ten. Specimen: blood. The origin of the receptors is a woman in her fifties or sixties in good health. Both conserved end residues are part of each CDR3. The D gene is left open where the match is weak. Only some rows state a clone size, as once, few, many or a class for expanded clones.

D gene: TRBD2
J gene: TRBJ2-1
clone size: .
V gene: TRBV10-3
CDR3 DNA: TGTGCCATCAGTGCGAGGGGACGAGCGGGAGTCGATGAGCAGTTCTTC
CDR3 protein: CAISARGRAGVDEQFF

D gene: TRBD2
J gene: TRBJ2-7
clone size: .
V gene: TRBV20-1
CDR3 DNA: TGCAGTGCTAGGGGTAGCGGGGTTAGCTCCTACGAGCAGTACTTC
CDR3 protein: CSARGSGVSSYEQYF

D gene: TRBD1
J gene: TRBJ2-5
clone size: few
V gene: TRBV7-9
CDR3 DNA: TGTGCCAGCAGCCGTCTCGGGACAGGGGAAGAGACCCAGTACTTC
CDR3 protein: CASSRLGTGEETQYF

D gene: .
J gene: TRBJ1-5
clone size: .
V gene: TRBV29-1
CDR3 DNA: TGCAGCGTCCAAGGACAGACCAATCAGCCCCAGCATTTT
CDR3 protein: CSVQGQTNQPQHF

D gene: .
J gene: TRBJ2-7
clone size: few
V gene: TRBV12-3/TRBV12-4
CDR3 DNA: TGTGCCAGCAGCCAGGGACATAGGAACGAGCAGTACTTC
CDR3 protein: CASSQGHRNEQYF

D gene: TRBD2
J gene: TRBJ2-1
clone size: .
V gene: TRBV2
CDR3 DNA: TGTGCCAGCAGTGAAGGACTAGCGGGAATCTATGAGCAGTTCTTC
CDR3 protein: CASSEGLAGIYEQFF

D gene: TRBD2
J gene: TRBJ2-1
clone size: few
V gene: TRBV20-1
CDR3 DNA: TGCAGTGCCAGTAGCGGGAGATCGTCCTACAATGAGCAGTTCTTC
CDR3 protein: CSASSGRSSYNEQFF

D gene: .
J gene: TRBJ2-5
clone size: few
V gene: TRBV10-2
CDR3 DNA: TGCGCCAGCCGGAGCGATCCGGTGATGGAGACCCAGTACTTC
CDR3 protein: CASRSDPVMETQYF

D gene: TRBD2
J gene: TRBJ2-5
clone size: few
V gene: TRBV3-1
CDR3 DNA: TGTGCCAGCAGCCAAGAGGGCCTTAGCGGGACTGAGACCCAGTACTTC
CDR3 protein: CASSQEGLSGTETQYF

D gene: .
J gene: TRBJ2-3
clone size: .
V gene: TRBV20-1
CDR3 DNA: TGCAGTGCTAGAGTGCGAGTATCTGGCACAGATACGCAGTATTTT
CDR3 protein: CSARVRVSGTDTQYF

D gene: .
J gene: TRBJ2-7
clone size: few
V gene: TRBV27
CDR3 DNA: TGTGCCAGCAGGACGGTATCCTACAATGAGCAGTACTTC
CDR3 protein: CASRTVSYNEQYF

D gene: TRBD2
J gene: TRBJ2-7
clone size: once
V gene: TRBV20-1
CDR3 DNA: TGCAGTGCTATGGCGGGAGGCCTCTACGAGCAGTACTTC
CDR3 protein: CSAMAGGLYEQYF

D gene: .
J gene: TRBJ2-7
clone size: few
V gene: TRBV5-1
CDR3 DNA: TGCGCCAGCAGCTTGATCGAGCTTAACTCCGAGCAGTACTTC
CDR3 protein: CASSLIELNSEQYF

D gene: .
J gene: TRBJ2-3
clone size: few
V gene: TRBV7-9
CDR3 DNA: TGTGCCAGCAGCGACGATCCGGACCCAGGGGATACGCAGTATTTT
CDR3 protein: CASSDDPDPGDTQYF

D gene: TRBD1
J gene: TRBJ2-6
clone size: .
V gene: TRBV6-5
CDR3 DNA: TGTGCCAGCAGAAACAGGGGGCCTGGGGCCAACGTCCTGACTTTC
CDR3 protein: CASRNRGPGANVLTF

D gene: .
J gene: TRBJ1-6
clone size: .
V gene: TRBV3-1
CDR3 DNA: TGTGCCAGCACCTCGATCTTAGGGGATAATTCACCCCTCCACTTT
CDR3 protein: CASTSILGDNSPLHF

D gene: TRBD2
J gene: TRBJ2-2
clone size: .
V gene: TRBV11-2
CDR3 DNA: TGTGCCAGCACTACCGGGACTAGCGTCACCGGGGAGCTGTTTTTT
CDR3 protein: CASTTGTSVTGELFF

D gene: .
J gene: TRBJ1-6
clone size: .
V gene: TRBV6-5
CDR3 DNA: TGTGCCAGCAGTTTAGGGGATCTCTCACCCCTCCACTTT
CDR3 protein: CASSLGDLSPLHF

D gene: TRBD2
J gene: TRBJ2-3
clone size: .
V gene: TRBV20-1
CDR3 DNA: TGCAGTGCTCCCGGGGGAGCGGGAGGGCGTGGGACAGATACGCAGTATTTT
CDR3 protein: CSAPGGAGGRGTDTQYF

D gene: .
J gene: TRBJ2-4
clone size: .
V gene: TRBV5-5
CDR3 DNA: TGTGCCAGCAGCTTTGGGTTAGGGTGGATGCAGTACTTC
CDR3 protein: CASSFGLGWMQYF